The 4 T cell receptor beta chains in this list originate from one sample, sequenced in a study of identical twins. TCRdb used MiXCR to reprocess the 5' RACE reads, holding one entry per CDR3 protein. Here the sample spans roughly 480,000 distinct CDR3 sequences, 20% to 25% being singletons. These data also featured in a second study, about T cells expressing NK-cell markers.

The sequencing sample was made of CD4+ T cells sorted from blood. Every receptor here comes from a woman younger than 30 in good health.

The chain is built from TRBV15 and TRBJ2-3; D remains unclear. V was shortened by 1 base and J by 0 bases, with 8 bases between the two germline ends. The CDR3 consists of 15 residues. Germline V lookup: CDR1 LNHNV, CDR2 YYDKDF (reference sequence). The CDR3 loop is CATSRVAGSTDTQYF. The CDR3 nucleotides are TGTGCCACCAGCAGAGTCGCCGGAAGCACAGATACGCAGTATTTT.

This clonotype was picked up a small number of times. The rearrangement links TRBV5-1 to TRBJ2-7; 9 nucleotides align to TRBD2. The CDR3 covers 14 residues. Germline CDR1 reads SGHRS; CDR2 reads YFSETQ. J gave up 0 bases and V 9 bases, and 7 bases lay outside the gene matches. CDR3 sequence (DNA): TGCGCCACCAGAGGACTAGCGACCTCCTACGAGCAGTACTTC. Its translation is CATRGLATSYEQYF.

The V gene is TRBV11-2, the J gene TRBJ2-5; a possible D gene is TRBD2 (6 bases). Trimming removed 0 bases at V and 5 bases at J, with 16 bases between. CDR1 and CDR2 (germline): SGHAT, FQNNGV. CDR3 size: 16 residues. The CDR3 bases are TGTGCCAGCAGCTTAGAACCTTCAGTGGGGAGGGAGACCCAGTACTTC. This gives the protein CASSLEPSVGRETQYF.

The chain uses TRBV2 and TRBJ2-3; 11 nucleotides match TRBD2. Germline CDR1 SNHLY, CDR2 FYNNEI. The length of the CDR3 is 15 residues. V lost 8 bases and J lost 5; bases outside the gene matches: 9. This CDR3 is CASRGASGGRDTQYF. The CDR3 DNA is TGTGCCAGCCGAGGGGCTAGCGGGGGGAGAGATACGCAGTATTTT.